This TCR beta chain was captured by sequencing in a study of T-cell reconstitution after alpha-beta-depleted transplantation in children. CDR1 is MGHDK and CDR2 is SYGVNS in the germline V gene. This CDR3 contains 16 residues. Trimming shortened V by 3 bases and J by 9 bases, and 18 bases separated the two germline ends. This clonotype was recorded at least ten times. Unique molecular identifiers featured in how the TCRbeta library was prepared. One entry per CDR3 protein, called by TCRdb with MiXCR from the PCR reads. Among 420,000 or so distinct CDR3 sequences, about a tenth were seen once, and the ten largest hold nearly 5.5%.

Sample: PBMCs from the stem cell graft donor, taken from the stem cell graft. The chain links TRBV25-1 to TRBJ1-6, with TRBD1 as a possible D gene (6 bases). The TCR was taken from a human donor who donated a stem cell graft to a child with acute myeloid leukemia. CDR3: CASSDRGRGRSSPLHF. The CDR3 region has the DNA TGTGCCAGCAGTGATCGTGGCAGGGGCCGGAGTTCACCCCTCCACTTT.